Below, one T cell receptor beta chain is given with its context. Its antigen is as yet unknown. It may be a read error: a sequence one base away is much more abundant. Per germline, CDR1 MNHNS and CDR2 SASEGT. There are 14 residues in the CDR3. V gave up 5 bases and J gave up 3 bases, with 12 bases separating them. Unsorted whole blood yielded blood RNA, and germline DNA was extracted as well. This sample was taken from a study of tumor-infiltrating lymphocytes in primary liver carcinoma. Study overall: Sample yields of productive TCRbeta reads, ranging from roughly 3.5 to 7.13 million, were similar across tissue types.

With roughly 0.5 ug total RNA as template and a constant-region primer, TCR beta cDNA was made. What produced the TCR beta libraries was three nested multiplex PCR rounds using slightly modified ARM-PCR. It was with TRBV1-TRBV30 forward primers and a C-beta reverse primer that the first two PCR rounds were run, at around 9 cycles each. Each CDR3 protein gets one entry after TCRdb re-called the multiplex PCR reads with MiXCR. Here the sample spans 150,000 to 200,000 distinct CDR3 sequences, over 50% being singletons. Study-level points and caveats: CD8+ and CD4+ repertoires went uncompared, the samples being bulk unsorted.

Sequenced sample: peripheral blood. The sequence was obtained from a man in his forties with primary liver carcinoma and hepatitis B virus infection. J is TRBJ2-3 and V is TRBV6-1; D not certain. CDR3 residues: CASSYAAWTDTQYF. CDR3 nucleotide sequence: TGTGCCAGCAGTTACGCGGCATGGACAGATACGCAGTATTTT.